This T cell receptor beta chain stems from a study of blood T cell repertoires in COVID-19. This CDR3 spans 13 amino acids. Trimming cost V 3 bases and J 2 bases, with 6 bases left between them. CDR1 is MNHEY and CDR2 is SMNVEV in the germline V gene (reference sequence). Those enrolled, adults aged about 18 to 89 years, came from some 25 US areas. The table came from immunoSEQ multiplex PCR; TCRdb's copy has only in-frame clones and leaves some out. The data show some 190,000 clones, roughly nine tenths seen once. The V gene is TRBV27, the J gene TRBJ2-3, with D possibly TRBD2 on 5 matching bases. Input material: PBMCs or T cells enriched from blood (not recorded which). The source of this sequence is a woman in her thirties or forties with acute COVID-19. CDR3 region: CASSFRDTDTQYF. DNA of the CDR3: TGTGCCAGCAGTTTCCGGGACACAGATACGCAGTATTTT.